These 25 T cell receptor beta chains were all obtained from the same sample, sequenced in a study of T cell responses to AZD1222 COVID-19 vaccine. The assay was immunoSEQ multiplex PCR, and TCRdb's table has in-frame clones only and misses some. The sample consists of some 180,000 clones, about 93% of them appearing once. This sample comprised peripheral blood, obtained 28 days after the second dose of the MenACWY control vaccine. The receptor set was obtained from an adult who received the MenACWY meningococcal vaccine as a control.

The chain joins TRBV3-1 (or the pseudogene TRBV3-2) to TRBJ2-2; D is undetermined. The CDR3 consists of 14 residues. V was trimmed by 8 bases and J by 2 bases, leaving 12 bases between them. Germline V gene data show CDR1 as LGHDT and CDR2 as YNNKEL (reference sequence). The CDR3 nucleotides are TGTGCCAGCCGGTCTCTAATTAACACCGGGGAGCTGTTTTTT. Its translation: CASRSLINTGELFF.

The rearrangement links TRBV5-6 to TRBJ1-1; perhaps TRBD1 as D (5 bases). This CDR3 has 14 residues. CDR1 SGHDT and CDR2 YYEEEE come from the germline V gene. The V gene lost 4 bases and the J gene lost 3 bases, with 13 bases spanning the gap. In nucleotides, the CDR3 is TGTGCCAGCAGCCGAGGGGTCACGGACACTGAAGCTTTCTTT. Translating gives CASSRGVTDTEAFF. The full variable domain, its missing parts supplied by reference TRBV5-6 and TRBJ1-1, is DAGVTQSPTHLIKTRGQQVTLRCSPKSGHDTVSWYQQALGQGPQFIFQYYEEEERQRGNFPDRFSGHQFPNYSSELNVNALLLGDSALYLCASSRGVTDTEAFFGQGTRLTVV.

The rearrangement links TRBV6-5 to TRBJ1-2; 8 positions agree with TRBD1. The CDR3 sequence is 14 residues long. Unmatched junction bases numbered 9, after V lost 6 bases and J lost 6 bases. Germline V lookup: CDR1 MNHEY, CDR2 SVGAGI. The CDR3 nucleotides are TGTGCCAGCAGCTCCGGGACAGGCCTAAATGGCTACACCTTC. This codes for CASSSGTGLNGYTF.

The chain combines TRBV6-5 with TRBJ1-4; 7 positions match TRBD1. The ends lost 8 bases at V and 4 bases at J; junction bases unmatched: 4. Per germline, CDR1 MNHEY and CDR2 SVGAGI. This CDR3 region has 13 residues. In DNA, the CDR3 is TGTGCCAGCCGCCGGGACAGTAATGAAAAACTGTTTTTT. It specifies CASRRDSNEKLFF.

Here the CDR3 reads CASSEARGSPLHF. CDR3 bases: TGTGCCAGCAGTGAAGCGAGAGGGTCACCCCTCCACTTT. The chain combines TRBV2 with TRBJ1-6, with no clear D. V gave up 0 bases and J gave up 10 bases, with 7 bases separating them. The CDR3 loop spans 13 amino acids. Per the germline V gene, CDR1 is SNHLY and CDR2 is FYNNEI.

This clone was detected only once. V gene TRBV5-5 combines with J gene TRBJ1-2; D gene ambiguous. Between the trimmed V and J ends, which lost 4 bases and 4 bases, there was a span of 20 bases. The CDR3 length is 16 residues. Germline CDR1 is SGHKS and CDR2 is YYEKEE (reference sequence). CDR3 amino acids: CASSPRLSASPYGYTF. DNA for the CDR3: TGTGCCAGCAGCCCCCGTTTGAGTGCAAGCCCCTATGGCTACACCTTC.

V gene TRBV28 combines with J gene TRBJ1-5; a weak D match, TRBD1 (5 bases). The CDR3 runs to 16 residues. V shed 2 bases and J shed 6 bases, with 17 bases lying between them. Germline CDR1 and CDR2: MDHEN and SYDVKM. CDR3 in DNA: TGTGCCAGCAGTTTACAGGGCTCAACTGGCCGTCAGCCCCAGCATTTT. It translates to CASSLQGSTGRQPQHF.

The chain uses TRBV28 and TRBJ1-4; a possible D gene is TRBD1 (6 bases). With 6 bases removed from V and 8 bases from J, the gap between germline ends came to 13 bases. The CDR3 is made up of 13 amino acids. Germline CDR1 and CDR2: MDHEN and SYDVKM. The chain's CDR3 is CASRGGGAEKLFF. Written as DNA, the CDR3 is TGTGCCAGCAGGGGCGGGGGGGCCGAAAAACTGTTTTTT.

This sequence joins TRBV5-1 and TRBJ2-7; possible D gene TRBD2, 5 bases. The ends were cut back, 2 bases at V and 6 bases at J, with 12 bases in the middle. This CDR3 has 13 residues. Per the germline V gene, CDR1 is SGHRS and CDR2 is YFSETQ. DNA for the CDR3: TGCGCCAGCAGCTTACTGTTGCGGGCCGAGCAGTACTTC. It is translated as CASSLLLRAEQYF.

The J gene is TRBJ1-6, the V gene TRBV27; no firm D call. Germline V CDR1 and CDR2: MNHEY, SMNVEV (reference sequence). The CDR3 has 11 amino acids. Trimming cost V 4 bases and J 15 bases, with 10 bases left between them. This CDR3 reads CASSSGRRLHF. CDR3 DNA sequence: TGTGCCAGCAGTTCTGGTCGCCGCCTCCACTTT.

The V call is TRBV2, the J call TRBJ1-2; 8 bases match TRBD1. The CDR3 is made up of 14 amino acids. From germline, CDR1 is SNHLY and CDR2 FYNNEI. V lost 7 bases and J lost 8; bases outside the gene matches: 12. CDR3 sequence: CASTWNRGEGGYTF. CDR3 bases: TGTGCCAGCACCTGGAACAGGGGGGAAGGCGGCTACACCTTC. The entire variable domain, with the rest obtained from reference TRBV2 and TRBJ1-2, is as follows: EPEVTQTPSHQVTQMGQEVILRCVPISNHLYFYWYRQILGQKVEFLVSFYNNEISEKSEIFDDQFSVERPDGSNFTLKIRSTKLEDSAMYFCASTWNRGEGGYTFGSGTRLTVV.

The rearrangement uses TRBV14 and TRBJ1-6; D unclear. Trimming cost V 1 base and J 9 bases, with 4 bases left between them. Germline CDR1 and CDR2: SGHDN and FVKESK. This CDR3 is built from 12 residues. The DNA for the CDR3 is TGTGCCAGCAGCCAAGGGGTTTCACCCCTCCACTTT. Amino acid sequence: CASSQGVSPLHF.

The table lists this clone with a count of one. V gene TRBV30 combines with J gene TRBJ1-1; D remains ambiguous. V dropped 2 bases and J dropped 4 bases, with 11 bases sitting between them. The CDR3 covers 13 residues. From germline, CDR1 is GTSNPN and CDR2 SVGIG (reference sequence). CDR3 sequence reads: CAWSRDVVTEAFF. The CDR3 nucleotides are TGTGCCTGGAGTCGGGATGTCGTCACTGAAGCTTTCTTT. Supplemented by reference TRBV30 and TRBJ1-1, the full variable domain reads SQTIHQWPATLVQPVGSPLSLECTVEGTSNPNLYWYRQAAGRGLQLLFYSVGIGQISSEVPQNLSASRPQDRQFILSSKKLLLSDSGFYLCAWSRDVVTEAFFGQGTRLTVV.

The rearrangement joins TRBV11-3 to TRBJ2-2, with 10 bases fitting TRBD1. The V and J ends lost 1 base and 4 bases, in that order; junction bases with no gene match: 6. Germline-derived CDR1 and CDR2 are SGHNT and YENEEA. The CDR3 loop spans 17 amino acids. In DNA, the CDR3 is TGTGCCAGCAGCTTAGGGTTGGGACAGGGGCCCACCGGGGAGCTGTTTTTT. This encodes CASSLGLGQGPTGELFF.

The V call is TRBV3-1 (or the pseudogene TRBV3-2), the J call TRBJ1-1; no clear D. CDR1 and CDR2 from the germline V gene are LGHDT and YNNKEL (reference sequence). Deletions cut 6 bases from V and 5 bases from J, with 7 bases between. The CDR3 runs 11 residues. The CDR3 region is CASSWSTEAFF. CDR3 nucleotide sequence: TGTGCCAGCAGTTGGAGTACTGAAGCTTTCTTT.

The rearrangement joins TRBV18 to TRBJ1-1; D is perhaps TRBD1 (5 bases). V gave up 0 bases and J gave up 0 bases, with 8 bases separating them. This CDR3 contains 15 residues. CDR1 KGHSH and CDR2 LQKENI come from the germline V gene. Here the CDR3 DNA reads TGTGCCAGCTCACCACCCGGGGGGGTGAACACTGAAGCTTTCTTT. It translates to CASSPPGGVNTEAFF.

The V and J genes are TRBV28 and TRBJ1-1; TRBD1 aligns across 7 bases. The CDR3 consists of 15 residues. J lost 8 bases, V lost 4 bases, and 13 bases had no gene match. CDR1 MDHEN and CDR2 SYDVKM come from the germline V gene. The CDR3 spells CASSSPRQGGREAFF. DNA for the CDR3: TGTGCCAGCAGTTCCCCGCGACAGGGAGGAAGGGAAGCTTTCTTT.

Points on this clone: Different DNA sequences within this sample yield the same CDR3. The genes are TRBV18 and TRBJ1-1; D uncertain. This CDR3 spans 13 amino acids. The ends were cut back, 1 base at V and 1 base at J, with 4 bases in the middle. The germline V gene encodes CDR1 KGHSH and CDR2 LQKENI. The CDR3 is CASSPRQNTEAFF. Here the CDR3 DNA reads TGTGCCAGCTCACCACGGCAGAACACTGAAGCTTTCTTT.

This chain uses TRBV9 with TRBJ1-6; the D gene is possibly TRBD1 (6 bases). This CDR3 contains 18 residues. With 3 bases removed from V and 10 bases from J, the gap between germline ends came to 26 bases. Looked up from germline, CDR1 is SGDLS and CDR2 is YYNGEE. Here the CDR3 DNA reads TGTGCCAGCAGCGATCAAACAGGGTTCCAGGGAACCGGCTCACCCCTCCACTTT. It is translated as CASSDQTGFQGTGSPLHF.

The chain has TRBV29-1 and TRBJ1-4; D is perhaps TRBD1 (5 bases). Germline CDR1 and CDR2: SQVTM and ANQGSEA. The CDR3 length is 13 residues. V was clipped by 7 bases and J by 8 bases, with 17 bases between them. The CDR3: CSGGAAGREKLFF. The CDR3 DNA is TGCAGCGGTGGGGCGGCGGGCCGGGAAAAACTGTTTTTT.

CDR3 nucleotides: TGTGCCAGCAGCCAGCGGGGGGCGCTGGTAGAGGATGGCTACACCTTC. Translating it yields CASSQRGALVEDGYTF. The chain recombines TRBV3-1 (or the pseudogene TRBV3-2) with TRBJ1-2; weak D call: TRBD1 (6 bases). The V gene's germline CDR1 is LGHDT and CDR2 YNNKEL (reference sequence). V lost 3 bases and J lost 6, with 20 bases in between. The CDR3 is 16 residues long.

The V call is TRBV18, the J call TRBJ2-3, with 8 positions matching TRBD2. Germline V gives CDR1 KGHSH, CDR2 LQKENI. V was clipped by 6 bases and J by 7 bases; unmatched bases: 12. The length of the CDR3 is 15 residues. The chain's CDR3 is CASSLAGGLRNTQYF. CDR3 DNA sequence: TGTGCCAGCTCCCTGGCGGGGGGCCTTAGGAATACGCAGTATTTT.

V gene TRBV7-9 combines with J gene TRBJ1-3; D is uncertain. CDR1 and CDR2 from the germline V gene are SEHNR and FQNEAQ (reference sequence). The CDR3 sequence is 15 residues long. The germline V and J ends were trimmed by 6 bases and 0 bases, with 12 bases remaining between them. The CDR3 nucleotides read TGTGCCAGCAGTCAAGGGCCGAGCTCTGGAAACACCATATATTTT. It encodes CASSQGPSSGNTIYF.

The rearrangement links TRBV12-3 or TRBV12-4 to TRBJ2-1; 8 bases align to TRBD2. The CDR3 runs 11 residues. V gave up 10 bases and J gave up 11 bases; unmatched junction bases: 7. CDR3 amino acids: CATCPGGKQFF. The CDR3 DNA sequence: TGTGCCACGTGCCCGGGGGGGAAGCAGTTCTTC.

The J gene is TRBJ1-2, the V gene TRBV6-5; 10 positions match TRBD1. Germline CDR1 is MNHEY and CDR2 is SVGAGI. V was clipped by 8 bases and J by 8 bases; unmatched bases: 8. The CDR3 runs 13 residues. CDR3 loop: CASQRQGASGYTF. The CDR3 nucleotides are TGTGCCAGCCAAAGACAGGGGGCGAGCGGCTACACCTTC.